The 30 T cell receptor beta chains below all came from one sample that was sequenced in a study of OX40 agonist ivuxolimab in advanced cancers. Data came from immunoSEQ multiplex PCR; TCRdb stores just in-frame clones and leaves some out. The table records about 48,000 clones, 70% to 90% of them present only once. The sequenced sample was CD4+ or CD8+ T cells sorted from blood, obtained in a trial of the OX40 agonist ivuxolimab. Every receptor here comes from an adult with an advanced solid tumor such as melanoma, head and neck, liver or kidney cancer.

The V gene is TRBV4-3, the J gene TRBJ2-1; 11 bases align to TRBD2. V gave up 0 bases and J gave up 8 bases; unmatched junction bases: 6. CDR3 length: 16 residues. The germline CDR1 and CDR2 sequences are LGHNA and YSLEER. The CDR3 spells CASSQDLAGGRDEQFF. DNA of the CDR3: TGCGCCAGCAGCCAAGATCTAGCGGGGGGCCGGGATGAGCAGTTCTTC.

The chain links TRBV28 to TRBJ2-3; D is uncertain. The CDR3 contains 13 residues. V was trimmed by 6 bases and J by 5 bases, leaving 12 bases between them. Germline V gives CDR1 MDHEN, CDR2 SYDVKM. CDR3 protein: CASSPPRRDTQYF. CDR3 DNA: TGTGCCAGCAGCCCCCCCCGGAGAGATACGCAGTATTTT. Together with reference TRBV28 and TRBJ2-3, the CDR3 gives the full variable domain: DVKVTQSSRYLVKRTGEKVFLECVQDMDHENMFWYRQDPGLGLRLIYFSYDVKMKEKGDIPEGYSVSREKKERFSLILESASTNQTSMYLCASSPPRRDTQYFGPGTRLTVL.

The rearrangement links TRBV6-4 to TRBJ2-7, with 11 bases fitting TRBD1. CDR1 and CDR2 (germline): MRHNA, SNTAGT. This CDR3 is 14 amino acids long. With 10 bases clipped from V and 4 bases from J, the junction kept 9 bases outside the gene matches. CDR3 amino acids: CATKRDRGVYEQYF. For the CDR3, the DNA is TGTGCCACGAAGAGGGACAGGGGGGTATACGAGCAGTACTTC.

CDR3 residues: CASRDPLLGKGHSNQPQHF. In DNA form, the CDR3 reads TGTGCCAGCCGTGACCCCTTACTGGGAAAGGGACATAGCAATCAGCCCCAGCATTTT. The chain combines TRBV13 with TRBJ1-5; maybe TRBD1 (6 bases). The CDR3 sequence is 19 residues long. The germline V gene has CDR1 PRHDT and CDR2 FYEKMQ (reference sequence). The V end was cut by 8 bases, the J end by 0 bases, with 26 bases between.

The genes are TRBV30 and TRBJ1-6; possible D gene TRBD1, 6 bases. Trimming removed 8 bases from V and 8 bases from J, with 19 bases in between. Germline loops: CDR1 GTSNPN, CDR2 SVGIG (reference sequence). The CDR3 covers 14 residues. The CDR3 reads CAVGVTGNDSPLHF. The CDR3 DNA follows: TGTGCCGTAGGCGTTACAGGGAACGATTCACCCCTCCACTTT.

The rearrangement links TRBV13 to TRBJ2-5, with D unresolved. With 6 bases removed from V and 2 bases from J, the gap between germline ends came to 7 bases. Germline V gene sequence: CDR1 PRHDT, CDR2 FYEKMQ (reference sequence). This CDR3 contains 12 residues. CDR3 DNA sequence: TGTGCCAGCAGTCCGAATCAAGAGACCCAGTACTTC. The encoded protein is CASSPNQETQYF.

The chain carries TRBV27 and TRBJ2-2, with TRBD2 identical over 10 bases. The V gene's germline CDR1 is MNHEY and CDR2 SMNVEV (reference sequence). The CDR3 is 15 residues long. V shed 0 bases, J shed 6 bases, and the junction held 1 base outside the gene matches. The CDR3: CASSLSAGGPGELFF. The CDR3 nucleotides are TGTGCCAGCAGTTTATCAGCGGGGGGGCCCGGGGAGCTGTTTTTT.

This clone was recorded only once. The V and J genes are TRBV6-1 and TRBJ2-7, with D possibly TRBD2 on 6 matching bases. V was trimmed by 8 bases and J by 4 bases, leaving 12 bases between them. There are 12 residues in the CDR3. Per the germline V gene, CDR1 is MNHNS and CDR2 is SASEGT. CDR3 nucleotide sequence: TGTGCCAGCGGCGGGACTCCTTACGAGCAGTACTTC. Translation gives CASGGTPYEQYF.

The rearrangement links TRBV11-2 to TRBJ2-7, with 8 bases lining up with TRBD2. The CDR3 is 16 residues long. Germline CDR1 is SGHAT and CDR2 is FQNNGV. The V gene end was trimmed by 1 base and the J gene end by 2 bases; junction bases not matched to a gene: 7. In DNA form, the CDR3 reads TGTGCCAGCAGCTTAGTAACCAGCGGGGGTACCTACGAGCAGTACTTC. This codes for CASSLVTSGGTYEQYF.

This chain joins TRBV7-9 and TRBJ2-7, with 7 nucleotides matching TRBD1. The CDR3 contains 13 residues. Germline trimming cut 1 base from V and 5 bases from J; bases unmatched to any gene: 2. Germline assignment: CDR1 SEHNR and CDR2 FQNEAQ (reference sequence). In DNA form, the CDR3 reads TGTGCCAGCAGCTTAGAGGGACAGAACGAGCAGTACTTC. It translates to CASSLEGQNEQYF.

This clone was seen once. The genes are TRBV27 and TRBJ2-7, with TRBD2 as a possible D gene (5 bases). Germline values: CDR1 MNHEY, CDR2 SMNVEV (reference sequence). Trimming removed 3 bases from V and 2 bases from J, with 8 bases in between. This CDR3 has 13 residues. This chain's CDR3 is CASSFTAAYEQYF. The CDR3 DNA follows: TGTGCCAGCAGTTTTACAGCGGCCTACGAGCAGTACTTC.

The chain couples TRBV6-5 to TRBJ2-6, with D hard to call. Per germline, CDR1 MNHEY and CDR2 SVGAGI. The CDR3 spans 16 residues. V lost 2 bases and J lost 0, with 8 bases in between. The CDR3, as DNA: TGTGCCAGCAGTTACCAGGTTCTCTCTGGGGCCAACGTCCTGACTTTC. Its translation: CASSYQVLSGANVLTF.

The genes are TRBV9 and TRBJ2-5; D is perhaps TRBD2 (6 bases). The CDR3 sequence is 16 residues long. Between the trimmed V and J ends, which lost 5 bases and 1 base, there was a span of 18 bases. Germline V gene sequence: CDR1 SGDLS, CDR2 YYNGEE. DNA of the CDR3: TGTGCCAGCAGTACCCTCGGGCGGGGACTCCAAGAGACCCAGTACTTC. The encoded protein is CASSTLGRGLQETQYF.

The chain combines TRBV6-5 with TRBJ2-3; D gene unclear. The CDR3 has 11 amino acids. V was trimmed by 6 bases and J by 2 bases, leaving 3 bases between them. CDR1 and CDR2 (germline): MNHEY, SVGAGI. In DNA, the CDR3 is TGTGCCAGCAGGACCACAGATACGCAGTATTTT. Translating it yields CASRTTDTQYF.

V usage is TRBV28 and J usage is TRBJ1-2; D is uncertain. CDR1 and CDR2 from the germline V gene are MDHEN and SYDVKM. The V gene lost 5 bases and the J gene lost 3 bases, with 10 bases spanning the gap. CDR3 size: 13 residues. The CDR3 is CASSQDGDYGYTF. The CDR3, as DNA: TGTGCCAGCAGTCAGGACGGAGACTATGGCTACACCTTC.

The genes are TRBV15 and TRBJ2-1; D gene unclear. V was cut by 3 bases and J by 0 bases, with 6 bases left in between. The CDR3 is made up of 14 amino acids. Germline V gene lookup returns CDR1 LNHNV and CDR2 YYDKDF (reference sequence). DNA for the CDR3: TGTGCCACCAGCAGCCTGAGCTCCTACAATGAGCAGTTCTTC. It codes for CATSSLSSYNEQFF.

V usage is TRBV6-4 and J usage is TRBJ2-1, with 10 positions matching TRBD2. Germline CDR1 and CDR2: MRHNA and SNTAGT. Losses at the gene ends were 0 bases for V and 3 bases for J; bases not matched to a gene: 2. This CDR3 has 16 amino acids. CDR3 in DNA: TGTGCCAGCAGTGACTCGGCTAGCGGGGGCTACAATGAGCAGTTCTTC. This encodes CASSDSASGGYNEQFF.

The genes are TRBV7-9 and TRBJ1-1; TRBD1 is a possible D gene (5 bases). The CDR3 has 12 residues. Germline CDR1 reads SEHNR; CDR2 reads FQNEAQ (reference sequence). V lost 2 bases and J lost 8, with 9 bases in between. The CDR3 DNA follows: TGTGCCAGCAGCTTACTGGGGGAAGAAGCTTTCTTT. Protein: CASSLLGEEAFF.

V is TRBV11-2 and J is TRBJ2-1; no reliable D call. This CDR3 is 13 amino acids long. Germline-derived CDR1 and CDR2 are SGHAT and FQNNGV. Trimming took 1 base from V and 12 from J, leaving 13 bases between them. The CDR3 sequence is CASSLGRIGGQFF. Written as DNA, the CDR3 is TGTGCCAGCAGCTTAGGACGGATCGGTGGGCAGTTCTTC.

This clone appeared once. Other DNA sequences in the same sample also yield this CDR3. The chain is built from TRBV5-6 and TRBJ1-5, with D possibly TRBD1 on 6 matching bases. Germline CDR1 is SGHDT and CDR2 is YYEEEE. CDR3 size: 15 residues. Trimming removed 4 bases from V and 0 bases from J, with 11 bases in between. The CDR3 DNA reads TGTGCCAGCAGCCCAAGGGGGGATAGCAATCAGCCCCAGCATTTT. Translation: CASSPRGDSNQPQHF.

J is TRBJ2-3 and V is TRBV6-6; D is tentatively TRBD1 or TRBD2 (5 bases each). V gave up 4 bases and J gave up 12 bases, with 14 bases separating them. CDR3 length: 12 amino acids. The V gene's germline CDR1 is MNHNY and CDR2 SVGAGI (reference sequence). The CDR3 coding sequence is TGTGCCAGCAGTTGGGACCAAACCTACCAGTATTTT. It translates to CASSWDQTYQYF.

The V call is TRBV6-1, the J call TRBJ2-1, with a tentative D call TRBD1 (5 bases). Germline V gene lookup returns CDR1 MNHNS and CDR2 SASEGT. V lost 6 bases to trimming and J lost 8 bases, with 11 bases between them. This CDR3 is built from 12 residues. The CDR3 bases are TGTGCCAGCAGCATCGACAGTTATGAGCAGTTCTTC. It specifies CASSIDSYEQFF.

The chain joins TRBV2 to TRBJ2-3, with a weak D call TRBD2 (5 bases). V lost 1 base and J 6 bases, leaving 14 bases between the germline ends. CDR1 SNHLY and CDR2 FYNNEI come from the germline V gene. CDR3 length: 15 amino acids. CDR3 coding DNA: TGTGCCAGCAGTGAAGGGCGGGTGACGAGTGATACGCAGTATTTT. It codes for CASSEGRVTSDTQYF.

The chain employs TRBV27 and TRBJ2-3, with unresolved D. Germline V lookup: CDR1 MNHEY, CDR2 SMNVEV (reference sequence). The CDR3 runs to 13 residues. V was clipped by 3 bases and J by 3 bases, with 7 bases between them. The CDR3 DNA follows: TGTGCCAGCAGTTTGGTGGGGACAGATACGCAGTATTTT. Its protein product is CASSLVGTDTQYF.

This clone was detected a few times. The CDR3 loop reads CASSPWTGSSEQYF. The CDR3 bases are TGTGCCAGTAGTCCGTGGACAGGGAGTTCCGAGCAGTACTTC. The chain combines TRBV19 with TRBJ2-7; the match to TRBD1 covers 8 bases. With 5 bases clipped from V and 6 bases from J, the junction kept 9 bases outside the gene matches. Per the germline V gene, CDR1 is LNHDA and CDR2 is SQIVND (reference sequence). This CDR3 comprises 14 residues.

V and J are TRBV7-6 and TRBJ2-7; D is ambiguous. Germline assignment: CDR1 SGHVS and CDR2 FNYEAQ. This CDR3 is built from 13 residues. V was shortened by 2 bases and J by 3 bases, with 8 bases between the two germline ends. CDR3 sequence: CASSLSTNYEQYF. Written as DNA, the CDR3 is TGTGCCAGCAGCTTATCCACGAACTACGAGCAGTACTTC.

The chain couples TRBV28 to TRBJ2-3; 10 positions match TRBD2. CDR3 length equals 17 residues. Per the germline V gene, CDR1 is MDHEN and CDR2 is SYDVKM. The J segment lost 1 base and the V segment lost 4 bases, leaving 8 bases of the junction unmatched. Here the CDR3 reads CASSSLTGTSGTDTQYF. The CDR3 nucleotides read TGTGCCAGCAGTTCGCTGACCGGGACTAGCGGCACAGATACGCAGTATTTT.

This rearrangement joins TRBV27 to TRBJ1-4; D gene ambiguous. The CDR3 contains 13 residues. V gave up 4 bases and J gave up 0 bases, with 3 bases separating them. Germline V gene lookup returns CDR1 MNHEY and CDR2 SMNVEV (reference sequence). CDR3 sequence (DNA): TGTGCCAGCAGTTCTTCAACTAATGAAAAACTGTTTTTT. Residues: CASSSSTNEKLFF. The whole variable domain, filled in from reference TRBV27 and TRBJ1-4, reads EAQVTQNPRYLITVTGKKLTVTCSQNMNHEYMSWYRQDPGLGLRQIYYSMNVEVTDKGDVPEGYKVSRKEKRNFPLILESPSPNQTSLYFCASSSSTNEKLFFGSGTQLSVL.

The chain employs TRBV27 and TRBJ2-7, with no clear D. The CDR3 consists of 15 residues. V was pared by 4 bases and J by 3 bases, with 16 bases between. Germline V gene data show CDR1 as MNHEY and CDR2 as SMNVEV (reference sequence). CDR3 residues: CASSYFRYPHYEQYF. CDR3 nucleotides: TGTGCCAGCAGTTATTTTCGATACCCCCACTACGAGCAGTACTTC.

The chain joins TRBV28 to TRBJ1-1; tentative D call: TRBD1 (5 bases). Germline V gene lookup returns CDR1 MDHEN and CDR2 SYDVKM. V was shortened by 3 bases and J by 6 bases, with 11 bases between the two germline ends. There are 13 residues in the CDR3. The CDR3: CASSLGGWAEAFF. Here the CDR3 DNA reads TGTGCCAGCAGTTTGGGGGGGTGGGCTGAAGCTTTCTTT. The full variable domain, its missing parts supplied by reference TRBV28 and TRBJ1-1, is DVKVTQSSRYLVKRTGEKVFLECVQDMDHENMFWYRQDPGLGLRLIYFSYDVKMKEKGDIPEGYSVSREKKERFSLILESASTNQTSMYLCASSLGGWAEAFFGQGTRLTVV.